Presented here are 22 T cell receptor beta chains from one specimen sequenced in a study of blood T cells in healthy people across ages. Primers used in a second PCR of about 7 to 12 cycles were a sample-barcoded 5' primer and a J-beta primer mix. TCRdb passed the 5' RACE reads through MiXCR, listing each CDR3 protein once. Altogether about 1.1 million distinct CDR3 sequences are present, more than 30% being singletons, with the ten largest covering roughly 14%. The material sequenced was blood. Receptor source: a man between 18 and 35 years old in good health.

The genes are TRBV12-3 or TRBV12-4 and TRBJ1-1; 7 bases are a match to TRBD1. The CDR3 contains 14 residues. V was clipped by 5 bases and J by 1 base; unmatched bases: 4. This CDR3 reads CASSEQGRNTEAFF. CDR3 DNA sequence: TGTGCCAGCAGTGAACAGGGGAGGAACACTGAAGCTTTCTTT.

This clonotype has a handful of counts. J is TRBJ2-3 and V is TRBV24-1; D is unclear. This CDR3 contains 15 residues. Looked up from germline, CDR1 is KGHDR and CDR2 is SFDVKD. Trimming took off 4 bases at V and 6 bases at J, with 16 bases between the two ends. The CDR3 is CATSERIQPPDTQYF. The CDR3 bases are TGTGCCACCAGTGAAAGAATCCAGCCCCCCGATACGCAGTATTTT.

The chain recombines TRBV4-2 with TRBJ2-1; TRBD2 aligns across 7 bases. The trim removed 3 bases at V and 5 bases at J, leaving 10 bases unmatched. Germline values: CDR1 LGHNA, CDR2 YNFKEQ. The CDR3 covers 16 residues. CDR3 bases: TGTGCCAGCAGCCAGCAAACGTCTAGCGGAAACAATGAGCAGTTCTTC. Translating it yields CASSQQTSSGNNEQFF.

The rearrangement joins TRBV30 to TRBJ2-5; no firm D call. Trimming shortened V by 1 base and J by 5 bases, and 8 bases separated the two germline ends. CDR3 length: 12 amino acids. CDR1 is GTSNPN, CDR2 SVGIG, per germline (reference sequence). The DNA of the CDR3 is TGTGCCTGGAGTGAGAATGAGGAGACCCAGTACTTC. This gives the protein CAWSENEETQYF.

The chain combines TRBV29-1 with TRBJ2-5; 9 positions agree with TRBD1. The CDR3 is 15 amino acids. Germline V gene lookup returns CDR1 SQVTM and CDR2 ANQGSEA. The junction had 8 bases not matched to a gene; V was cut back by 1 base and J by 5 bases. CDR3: CSVEGRDRDFETQYF. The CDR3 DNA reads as TGCAGCGTTGAAGGAAGGGACAGGGATTTTGAGACCCAGTACTTC.

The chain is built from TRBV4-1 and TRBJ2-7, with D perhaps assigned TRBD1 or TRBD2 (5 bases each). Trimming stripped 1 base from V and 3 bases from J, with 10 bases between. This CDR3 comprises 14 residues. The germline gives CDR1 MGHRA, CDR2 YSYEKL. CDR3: CASSQVEGNYEQYF. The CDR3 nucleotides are TGCGCCAGCAGCCAAGTTGAGGGGAACTACGAGCAGTACTTC.

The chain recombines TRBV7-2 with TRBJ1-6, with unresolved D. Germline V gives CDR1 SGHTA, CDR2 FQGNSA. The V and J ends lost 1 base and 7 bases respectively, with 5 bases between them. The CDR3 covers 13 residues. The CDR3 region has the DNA TGTGCCAGCAGCTTAGAGTTGAATTCACCCCTCCACTTT. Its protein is CASSLELNSPLHF. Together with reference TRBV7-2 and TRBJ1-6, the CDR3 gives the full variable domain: GAGVSQSPSNKVTEKGKDVELRCDPISGHTALYWYRQSLGQGLEFLIYFQGNSAPDKSGLPSDRFSAERTGGSVSTLTIQRTQQEDSAVYLCASSLELNSPLHFGNGTRLTVT.

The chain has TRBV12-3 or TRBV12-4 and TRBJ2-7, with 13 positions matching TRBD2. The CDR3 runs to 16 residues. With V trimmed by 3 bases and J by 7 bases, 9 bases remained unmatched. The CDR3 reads CASSFKLAGGRNEQYF. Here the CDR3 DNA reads TGTGCCAGCAGTTTCAAACTAGCGGGGGGGCGTAATGAGCAGTACTTC.

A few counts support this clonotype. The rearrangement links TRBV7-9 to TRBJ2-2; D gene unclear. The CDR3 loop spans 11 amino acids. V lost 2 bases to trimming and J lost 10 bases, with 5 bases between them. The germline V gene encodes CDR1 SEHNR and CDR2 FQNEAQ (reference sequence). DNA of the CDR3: TGTGCCAGCAGCTTAAAGGAGGAGCTGTTTTTT. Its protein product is CASSLKEELFF.

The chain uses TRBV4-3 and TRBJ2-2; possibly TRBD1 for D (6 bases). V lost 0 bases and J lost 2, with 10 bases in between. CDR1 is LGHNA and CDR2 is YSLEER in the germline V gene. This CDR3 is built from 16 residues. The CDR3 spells CASSQEGTPNTGELFF. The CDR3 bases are TGCGCCAGCAGCCAAGAAGGGACACCTAACACCGGGGAGCTGTTTTTT.

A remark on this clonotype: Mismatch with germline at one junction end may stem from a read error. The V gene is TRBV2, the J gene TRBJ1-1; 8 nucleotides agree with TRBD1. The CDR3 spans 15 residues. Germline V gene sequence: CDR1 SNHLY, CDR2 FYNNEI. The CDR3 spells CACSERQGANTEAFF. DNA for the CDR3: TGTGCCTGCAGTGAGAGGCAGGGGGCCAACACTGAAGCTTTCTTT.

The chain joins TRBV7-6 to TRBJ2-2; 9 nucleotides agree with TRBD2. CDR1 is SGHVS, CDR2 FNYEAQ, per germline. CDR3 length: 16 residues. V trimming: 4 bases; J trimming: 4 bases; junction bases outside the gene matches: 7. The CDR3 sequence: CASSSPSGVFTGELFF. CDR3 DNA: TGTGCCAGCAGCTCACCTAGCGGGGTTTTCACCGGGGAGCTGTTTTTT.

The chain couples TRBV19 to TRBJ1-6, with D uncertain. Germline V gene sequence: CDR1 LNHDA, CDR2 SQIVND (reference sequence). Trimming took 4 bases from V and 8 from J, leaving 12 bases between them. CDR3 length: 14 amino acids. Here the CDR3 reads CASSTAERYSPLHF. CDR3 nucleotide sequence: TGTGCCAGTAGTACGGCAGAACGATATTCACCCCTCCACTTT.

The CDR3 DNA follows: TGCAGTGCTGAGGGAGGGGGCGGTGGCAATCAGCCCCAGCATTTT. Protein: CSAEGGGGGNQPQHF. V is TRBV20-1 and J is TRBJ1-5; 7 nucleotides align to TRBD1. The length of the CDR3 is 15 residues. Germline V CDR1 and CDR2: DFQATT, SNEGSKA (reference sequence). The ends lost 5 bases at V and 2 bases at J; junction bases unmatched: 9.

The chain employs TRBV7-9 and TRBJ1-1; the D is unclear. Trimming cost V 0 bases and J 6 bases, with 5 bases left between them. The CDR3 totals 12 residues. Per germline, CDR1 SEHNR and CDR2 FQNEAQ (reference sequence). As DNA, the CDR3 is TGTGCCAGCAGCTTAGCCCTTTCTGAAGCTTTCTTT. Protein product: CASSLALSEAFF.

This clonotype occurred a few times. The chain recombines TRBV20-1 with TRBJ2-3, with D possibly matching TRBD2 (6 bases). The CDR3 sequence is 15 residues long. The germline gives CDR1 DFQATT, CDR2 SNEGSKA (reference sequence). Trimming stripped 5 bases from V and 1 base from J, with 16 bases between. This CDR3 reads CSAHLGGSRTDTQYF. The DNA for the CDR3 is TGCAGTGCTCACTTGGGAGGCAGTCGCACAGATACGCAGTATTTT.

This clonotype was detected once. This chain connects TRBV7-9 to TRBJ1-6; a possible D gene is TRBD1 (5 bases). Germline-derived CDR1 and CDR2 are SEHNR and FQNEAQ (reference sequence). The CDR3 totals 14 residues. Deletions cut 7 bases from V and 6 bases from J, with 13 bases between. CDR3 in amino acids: CASILSGTNSPLHF. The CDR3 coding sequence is TGTGCCAGCATCCTTTCAGGGACTAATTCACCCCTCCACTTT.

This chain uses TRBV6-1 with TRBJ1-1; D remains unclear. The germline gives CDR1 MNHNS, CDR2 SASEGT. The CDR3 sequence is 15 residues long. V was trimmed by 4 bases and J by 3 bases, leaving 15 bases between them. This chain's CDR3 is CASSAKKPGYTEAFF. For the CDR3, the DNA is TGTGCCAGCAGTGCAAAAAAACCGGGTTACACTGAAGCTTTCTTT.

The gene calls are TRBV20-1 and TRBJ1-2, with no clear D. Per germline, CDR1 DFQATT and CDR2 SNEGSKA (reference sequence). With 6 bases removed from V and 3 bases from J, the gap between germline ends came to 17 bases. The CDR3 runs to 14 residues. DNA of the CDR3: TGCAGTGCCCCCTCAACCGAGTCTTACTATGGCTACACCTTC. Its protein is CSAPSTESYYGYTF.

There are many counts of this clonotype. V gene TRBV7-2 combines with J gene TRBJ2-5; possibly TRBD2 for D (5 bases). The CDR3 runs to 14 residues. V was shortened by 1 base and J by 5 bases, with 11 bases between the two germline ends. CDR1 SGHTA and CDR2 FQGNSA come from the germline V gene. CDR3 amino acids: CASSLGAGVETQYF. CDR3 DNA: TGTGCCAGCAGCTTAGGTGCCGGGGTTGAGACCCAGTACTTC.

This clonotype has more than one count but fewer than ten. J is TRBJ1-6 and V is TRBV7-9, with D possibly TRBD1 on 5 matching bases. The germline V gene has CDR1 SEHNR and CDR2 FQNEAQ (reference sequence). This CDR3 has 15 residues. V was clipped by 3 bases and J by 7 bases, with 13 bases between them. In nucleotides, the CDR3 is TGTGCCAGCAGCTTTCACGCAGGGTGGAATTCACCCCTCCACTTT. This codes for CASSFHAGWNSPLHF. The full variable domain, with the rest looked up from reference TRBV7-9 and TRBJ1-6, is DTGVSQNPRHKITKRGQNVTFRCDPISEHNRLYWYRQTLGQGPEFLTYFQNEAQLEKSRLLSDRFSAERPKGSFSTLEIQRTEQGDSAMYLCASSFHAGWNSPLHFGNGTRLTVT.

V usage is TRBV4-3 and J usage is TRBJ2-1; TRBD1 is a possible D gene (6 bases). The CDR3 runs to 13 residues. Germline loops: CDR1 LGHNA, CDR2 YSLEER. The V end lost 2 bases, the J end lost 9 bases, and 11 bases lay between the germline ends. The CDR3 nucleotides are TGCGCCAGCAGCCAAACCTTGGACAGTGAGCAGTTCTTC. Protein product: CASSQTLDSEQFF.